Detailed here is one TCR beta chain. Multiple geographically separated regions of the hepatocellular carcinoma nodule were sampled separately. Samples came from areas without visible necrosis or hemorrhage. These data come from a study of intratumoral heterogeneity in liver cancer. Overall study context: With a median age of about 66 years, most patients were men.

Libraries were prepared by immunoSEQ multiplex PCR; TCRdb keeps only in-frame clonotypes and omits some of them. The data contain several thousand clones, 55% of them seen just once; the ten biggest clones take up approximately 15%. The sample consisted of tumor tissue, taken before any cancer treatment. The receptor's source is a man between 65 and 80 years old with hepatocellular carcinoma.

Here the CDR3 DNA reads TGTGCCAGCAGCGTAGGTCCCCTCGGACAGGACCAAGAGACCCAGTACTTC. Protein product: CASSVGPLGQDQETQYF. The rearrangement joins TRBV9 to TRBJ2-5, with 7 bases aligning to TRBD1. CDR3 length: 17 residues. With V trimmed by 0 bases and J by 0 bases, 8 bases remained unmatched. CDR1 and CDR2 from the germline V gene are SGDLS and YYNGEE.